Here is one TCR beta chain with its context. Its antigen specificity is not known. It has no much larger one-base neighbor in the sample; base qualities were not kept. This entry comes from a study of T cell responses to AZD1222 COVID-19 vaccine (dated by TCRdb to 2020 to 2023). For the wider study: AZD1222 recipients with second doses at about 4 weeks or about 12 weeks were pooled, because spike-specific TCR depth and breadth did not differ between schedules. A total of roughly 240 trial participants underwent TCR sequencing, of whom 207 received two doses of AZD1222 and some 25 received two doses of the MenACWY control vaccine. Trial participants were enrolled by age into subgroups of 18-55, 56-69 and 70-plus years, and around 140, 26 and 57 TCR-sequenced participants, respectively, were included in these subgroups. Results and caveats for the whole study, not just this receptor: Reportedly, almost half of the unique spike-specific TCRs recognized epitopes lying outside the regions that are mutated in the B.1.351 and B.1.1.7 variants. The 56-69-year group was small, and its depth increase did not reach significance, likely because of low power. The vaccine-associated CD4 TCRs covered the entire spike protein, and the dominant responses fell in regions 160-218 and 743-854. Participants were mostly white British, with more females than males. The authors suggested clonal diversity may have been underestimated. A significant rise in spike-specific TCR breadth and depth was observed after two AZD1222 doses relative to day 0 and relative to MenACWY recipients. Only six AZD1222 recipients were SARS-CoV-2 seropositive at baseline, limiting conclusions about previously exposed vaccinees. Because no samples from the day 14 peak response were available, repertoires could be characterized only after the peak T cell response.

Trimming leaves V shorter by 6 bases and J shorter by 3 bases, with the junction holding 3 bases beyond the gene matches. The CDR3 covers 13 residues, taking in both the cysteine and the phenylalanine. Only the CDR3 region is kept as DNA, spanning 39 bases read in frame from base 1. CDR1 and CDR2 (SEHNR, FQNEAQ) derive from the germline V gene (reference sequence). The time point label, read with the paper, signifies: baseline before first vaccination. Vaccinee samples came from UK trials COV001 and COV002, including a single-blind randomized controlled phase 2/3 trial of AZD1222 (ChAdOx1 nCoV-19) in healthy adults. For TCRbeta chain sequencing, PBMC samples from trial participants were taken at day 0 and at day 28 after the second dose. The CDR3 regions of human TCRbeta chains were subjected to immunosequencing. The authors processed their data as follows. Repertoire TCRs were checked for matches against a reference library of SARS-CoV-2-specific TCRs that had been generated using the MIRA antigen-specificity platform. Breadth meant the fraction of unique TCRs that were SARS-CoV-2-associated, whereas depth meant the fraction of total T cells that were SARS-CoV-2-associated. Using the MIRA data, each spike-specific TCR was assigned both to the spike region to which the TCR was reactive and to a CD4 or CD8 class. Log10-transformed breadth and depth values were compared by one-way ANOVA with Sidak's multiple comparisons tests. Not all clones reach the TCRdb copy of this immuneACCESS table, which keeps in-frame sequences only. Checked studies attribute under half of the gap to unresolved V genes and leave the rest unexplained. The V and J calls and clone size come from that table; D and trimming were worked out from the DNA. Across this sample there are roughly 86,000 clones, with approximately 92% seen only once. Jointly, the top ten make up around 29% of the sample.

This TCR was recovered from an adult in good health. The chain couples TRBV7-9 to TRBJ1-1; 8 central nucleotides agree with TRBD1. The sample consisted of peripheral blood, taken on day 0 of AZD1222 vaccination. The DNA sequence reads TGTGCCAGCAGGCCGACAGGGGACACTGAAGCTTTCTTT. It translates as CASRPTGDTEAFF. This CDR3, with the reference TRBV7-9 and TRBJ1-1 proteins standing in past its ends, gives the full variable domain DTGVSQNPRHKITKRGQNVTFRCDPISEHNRLYWYRQTLGQGPEFLTYFQNEAQLEKSRLLSDRFSAERPKGSFSTLEIQRTEQGDSAMYLCASRPTGDTEAFFGQGTRLTVV.